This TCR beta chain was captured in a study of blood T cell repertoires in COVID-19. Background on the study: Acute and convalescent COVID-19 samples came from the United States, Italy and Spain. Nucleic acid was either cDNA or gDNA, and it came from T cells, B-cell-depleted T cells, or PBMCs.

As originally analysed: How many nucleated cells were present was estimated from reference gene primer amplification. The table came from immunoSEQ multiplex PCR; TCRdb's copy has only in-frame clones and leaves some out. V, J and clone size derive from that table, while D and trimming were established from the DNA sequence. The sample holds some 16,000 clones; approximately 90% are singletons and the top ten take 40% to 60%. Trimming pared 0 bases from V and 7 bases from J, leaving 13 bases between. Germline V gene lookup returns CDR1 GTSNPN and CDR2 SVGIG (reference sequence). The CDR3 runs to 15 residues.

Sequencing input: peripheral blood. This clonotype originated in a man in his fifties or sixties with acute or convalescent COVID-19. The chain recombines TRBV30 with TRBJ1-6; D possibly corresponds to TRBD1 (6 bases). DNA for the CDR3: TGTGCCTGGAGTGTACTGATAGGGGGAAATTCACCCCTCCACTTT. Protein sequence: CAWSVLIGGNSPLHF. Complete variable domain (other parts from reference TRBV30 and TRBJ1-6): SQTIHQWPATLVQPVGSPLSLECTVEGTSNPNLYWYRQAAGRGLQLLFYSVGIGQISSEVPQNLSASRPQDRQFILSSKKLLLSDSGFYLCAWSVLIGGNSPLHFGNGTRLTVT.